This T cell receptor (beta chain) appears in the sequencing data of a study of siplizumab effects on memory and regulatory T cells. V shed 0 bases and J shed 5 bases, with 7 bases lying between them. There are 13 residues in the CDR3. The germline V gene has CDR1 SGDLS and CDR2 YYNGEE. Notes on this clone: The antigen remains undetermined.

Assays captured about 10^5 TCR templates per sample. TCRdb's copy holds only in-frame clones and misses some; the assay was immunoSEQ multiplex PCR. Altogether about 100,000 clones are present, 85% to 95% being singletons, with the ten largest covering roughly 0.6%. Study-wide points: Naive or memory phenotype assignment was not possible for roughly 75-95% of proliferating CD4+ or CD8+ clones. The alloreactive clones that mapped to unstimulated subsets made up only a minor fraction.

The source material was Tregs sorted from blood. This TCR was recovered from a human donor in good health. V gene TRBV9 combines with J gene TRBJ2-3; possibly TRBD1 or TRBD2 for D (5 bases each). The CDR3 sequence is CASSVGGGDTQYF. In nucleotides, the CDR3 is TGTGCCAGCAGCGTAGGTGGGGGAGATACGCAGTATTTT.